This TCR beta chain comes out of a study of T cells in Graves' hyperthyroidism and ophthalmopathy. Overall study results and limits: Median prediction lead before ophthalmopathy onset was 5 to 7 months with the model. Most thyroid clonotypes expanded above 0.001 appeared in blood too.

It was RNA transcripts that yielded the amplified TCR beta CDR3 regions. RT-PCR in the first round (using the HTBI primer set) targeted the TCR CDR3. TCRdb reprocessed the multiplex PCR reads with MiXCR, giving one entry per CDR3 protein. The sample contains under 350,000 distinct CDR3 sequences, approximately 12% of which appear only once. The CDR3 covers 12 residues. Germline CDR1 reads SGHTA; CDR2 reads FQGNSA. V lost 4 bases and J lost 7, with 10 bases in between. This clonotype was recorded at least ten times. Its antigen remains unidentified. Hyperthyroidism had been newly diagnosed in patients aged 18 to 65, and its duration was under 2 months. Orbital computed tomography and thyroid ultrasound, together with serum TRAb and thyroxine and clinical symptoms, were used for diagnoses.

This clonotype originated in a woman aged 25 to 45 with Graves' hyperthyroidism that later progressed to Graves' ophthalmopathy. The chain couples TRBV7-2 to TRBJ1-1; TRBD1 is a possible D gene (5 bases). Input material: blood. DNA of the CDR3: TGTGCCAGCAGCTGGGTGGGGGGTGAAGCTTTCTTT. This translates into CASSWVGGEAFF.